This TCR beta chain was recovered during a study of a mutant IDH1 vaccine in newly diagnosed glioma. The germline V gene encodes CDR1 MRHNA and CDR2 SNTAGT. The CDR3 totals 14 residues. After removal of 11 bases from V and 4 bases from J, the junction contained 11 bases not matched to a gene. Time point in this sample: week 5, during vaccination. Vaccination comprised doses that each held 300 ug of mutant IDH1 20-mer peptide, plus topical imiquimod. A word on this clone: The target antigen is unknown.

Measured with immunoSEQ multiplex PCR; TCRdb has only the in-frame clones, and not every one. The sample shows more than 40,000 clones, 78% of them seen only once. Study-level results: Across multiple MHC alleles, over 90% of patients had vaccine-induced responses.

This chain joins TRBV6-4 and TRBJ2-1, with 7 bases identical to TRBD1. The TCR originated in a woman in her thirties or forties with glioma. Sequencing was performed on PBMCs, taken from a glioma patient whose treatment included an IDH1 peptide vaccine. The CDR3 region has the DNA TGTGCCCAGGGGGAAACAAAAACTTACAATGAGCAGTTCTTC. As protein: CAQGETKTYNEQFF.